This T cell receptor beta chain was recovered during a study of CD8 T cells in ankylosing spondylitis. Comments on this clonotype: Its cognate antigen is unknown.

Trimming pared 2 bases from V and 4 bases from J, leaving 7 bases between. Per germline, CDR1 LGHDT and CDR2 YNNKEL (reference sequence). The CDR3 is 13 amino acids. MiXCR was run by TCRdb on the 5' RACE reads, yielding one entry per CDR3 protein. The sample carries 500,000 to 550,000 distinct CDR3 sequences, about 13% recorded once. Study results and caveats: Disease-linked clones reportedly showed significant enrichment in matched ankylosing spondylitis synovial fluid. Some motif variants were previously reported in reactive arthritis synovial fluid and blood. Characteristic of ankylosing spondylitis blood, it appeared, was a TCR beta motif comprising roughly eight highly homologous variants.

The source of this sequence is a male donor with ankylosing spondylitis. The material sequenced was blood, either unsorted or a sorted T cell fraction (not recorded which). The V and J genes are TRBV3-1 and TRBJ2-3, with D unclear. The CDR3 sequence is CASSQSGPDTQYF. The CDR3 DNA sequence: TGTGCCAGCAGCCAATCCGGGCCAGATACGCAGTATTTT.